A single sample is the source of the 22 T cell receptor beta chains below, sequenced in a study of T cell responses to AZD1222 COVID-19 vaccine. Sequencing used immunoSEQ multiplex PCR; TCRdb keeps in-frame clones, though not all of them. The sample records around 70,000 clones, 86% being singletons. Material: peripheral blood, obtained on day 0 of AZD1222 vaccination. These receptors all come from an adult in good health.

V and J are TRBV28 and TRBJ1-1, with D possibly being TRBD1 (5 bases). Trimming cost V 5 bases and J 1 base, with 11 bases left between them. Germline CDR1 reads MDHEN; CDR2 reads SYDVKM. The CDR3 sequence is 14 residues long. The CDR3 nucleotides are TGTGCCAGCAGTCCAGGGTCCCCGAACACTGAAGCTTTCTTT. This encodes CASSPGSPNTEAFF.

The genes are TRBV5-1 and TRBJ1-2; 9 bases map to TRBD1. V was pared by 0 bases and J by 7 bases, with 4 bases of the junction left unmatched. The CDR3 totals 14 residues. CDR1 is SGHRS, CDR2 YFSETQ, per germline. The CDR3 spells CASSLVGTGIGYTF. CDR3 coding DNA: TGCGCCAGCAGCTTGGTCGGGACAGGGATTGGCTACACCTTC.

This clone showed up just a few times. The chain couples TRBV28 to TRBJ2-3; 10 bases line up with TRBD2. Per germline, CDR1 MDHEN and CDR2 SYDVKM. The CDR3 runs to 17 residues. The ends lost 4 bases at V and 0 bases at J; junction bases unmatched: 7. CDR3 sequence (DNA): TGTGCCAGCAGTTCCATATCACTAGCGGGGAGCACAGATACGCAGTATTTT. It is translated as CASSSISLAGSTDTQYF.

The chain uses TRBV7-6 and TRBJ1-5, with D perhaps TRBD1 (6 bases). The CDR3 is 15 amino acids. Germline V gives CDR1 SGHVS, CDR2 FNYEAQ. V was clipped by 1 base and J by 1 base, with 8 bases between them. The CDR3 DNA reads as TGTGCCAGCAGCTTAGACGGACAGAGCAATCAGCCCCAGCATTTT. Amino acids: CASSLDGQSNQPQHF.

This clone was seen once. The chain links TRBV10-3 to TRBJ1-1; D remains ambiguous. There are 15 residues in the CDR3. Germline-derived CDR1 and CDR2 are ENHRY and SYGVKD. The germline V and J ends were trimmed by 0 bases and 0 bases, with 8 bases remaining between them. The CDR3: CAISESRQLNTEAFF. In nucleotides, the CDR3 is TGTGCCATCAGTGAGTCGAGGCAGCTGAACACTGAAGCTTTCTTT.

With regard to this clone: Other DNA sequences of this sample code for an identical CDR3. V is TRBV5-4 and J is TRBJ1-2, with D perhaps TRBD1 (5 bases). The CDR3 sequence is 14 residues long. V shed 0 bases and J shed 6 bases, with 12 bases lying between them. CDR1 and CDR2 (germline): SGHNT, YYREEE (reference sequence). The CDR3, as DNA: TGTGCCAGCAGCTTGGGGCAGGGTTTCGATGGCTACACCTTC. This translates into CASSLGQGFDGYTF.

Written as DNA, the CDR3 is TGTGCCAGCAGTTTAAACCGGGTCGAGCAGTTCTTC. Translation: CASSLNRVEQFF. The chain joins TRBV28 to TRBJ2-1; D is unresolved. Germline CDR1 reads MDHEN; CDR2 reads SYDVKM. The CDR3 contains 12 residues. Trimming pared 2 bases from V and 10 bases from J, leaving 9 bases between.

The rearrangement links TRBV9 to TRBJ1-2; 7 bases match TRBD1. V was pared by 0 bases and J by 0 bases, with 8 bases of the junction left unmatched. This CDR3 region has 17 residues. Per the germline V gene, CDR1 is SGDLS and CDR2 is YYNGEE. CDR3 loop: CASSVDGWTGANYGYTF. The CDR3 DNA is TGTGCCAGCAGCGTAGATGGGTGGACAGGAGCTAACTATGGCTACACCTTC.

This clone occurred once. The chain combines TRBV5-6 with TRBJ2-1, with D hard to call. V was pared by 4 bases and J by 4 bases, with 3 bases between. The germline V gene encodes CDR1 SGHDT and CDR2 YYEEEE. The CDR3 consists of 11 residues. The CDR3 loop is CASSLYNEQFF. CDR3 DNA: TGTGCCAGCAGCCTATACAATGAGCAGTTCTTC.

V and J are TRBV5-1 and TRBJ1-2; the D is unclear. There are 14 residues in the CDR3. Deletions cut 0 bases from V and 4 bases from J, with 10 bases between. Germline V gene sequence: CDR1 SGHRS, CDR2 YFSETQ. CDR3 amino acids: CASSLDQEFYGYTF. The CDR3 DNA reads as TGCGCCAGCAGCTTGGATCAAGAGTTCTATGGCTACACCTTC.

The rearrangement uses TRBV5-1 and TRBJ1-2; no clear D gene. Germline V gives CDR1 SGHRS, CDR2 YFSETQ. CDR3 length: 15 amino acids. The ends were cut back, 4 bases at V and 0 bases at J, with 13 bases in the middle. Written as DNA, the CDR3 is TGCGCCAGCAGCGACGGCCTGGCTACTAACTATGGCTACACCTTC. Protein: CASSDGLATNYGYTF.

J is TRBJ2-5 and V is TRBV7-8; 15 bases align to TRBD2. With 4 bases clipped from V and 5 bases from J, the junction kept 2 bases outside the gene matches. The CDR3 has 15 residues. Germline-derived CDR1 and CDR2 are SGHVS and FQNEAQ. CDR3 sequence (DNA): TGTGCCAGCAGCTACGGGACTAGCGGGAGGGAGACCCAGTACTTC. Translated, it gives CASSYGTSGRETQYF.

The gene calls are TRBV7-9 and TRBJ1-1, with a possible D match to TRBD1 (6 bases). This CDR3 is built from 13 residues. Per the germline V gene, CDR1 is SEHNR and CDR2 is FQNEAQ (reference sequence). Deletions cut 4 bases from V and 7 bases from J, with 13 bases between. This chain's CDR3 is CASSSQGFGEAFF. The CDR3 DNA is TGTGCCAGCAGCTCCCAGGGGTTCGGTGAAGCTTTCTTT.

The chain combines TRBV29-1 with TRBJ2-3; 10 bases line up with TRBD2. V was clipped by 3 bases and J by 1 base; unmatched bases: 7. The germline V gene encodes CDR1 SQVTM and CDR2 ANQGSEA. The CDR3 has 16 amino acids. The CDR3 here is CSVESSGRLGTDTQYF. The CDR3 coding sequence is TGCAGCGTTGAGTCTAGCGGGAGACTTGGCACAGATACGCAGTATTTT.

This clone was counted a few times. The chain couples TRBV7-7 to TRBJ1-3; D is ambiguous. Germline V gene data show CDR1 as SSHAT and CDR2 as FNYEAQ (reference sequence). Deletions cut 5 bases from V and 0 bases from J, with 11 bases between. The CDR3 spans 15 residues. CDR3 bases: TGTGCCAGCAGCGTAAGCCCCGGCTCTGGAAACACCATATATTTT. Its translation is CASSVSPGSGNTIYF.

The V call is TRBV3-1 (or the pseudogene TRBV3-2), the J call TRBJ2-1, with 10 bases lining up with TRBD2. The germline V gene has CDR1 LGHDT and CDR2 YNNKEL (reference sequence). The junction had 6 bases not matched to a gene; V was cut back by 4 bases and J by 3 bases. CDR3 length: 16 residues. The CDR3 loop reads CASSLDSGGYYNEQFF. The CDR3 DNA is TGTGCCAGCAGCCTCGATAGCGGGGGGTACTACAATGAGCAGTTCTTC.

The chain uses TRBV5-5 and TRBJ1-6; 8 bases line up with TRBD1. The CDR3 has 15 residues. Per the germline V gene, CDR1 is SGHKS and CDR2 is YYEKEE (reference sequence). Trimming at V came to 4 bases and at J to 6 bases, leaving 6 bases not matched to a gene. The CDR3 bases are TGTGCCAGCAGCGGACGACAGGGGACTAATTCACCCCTCCACTTT. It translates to CASSGRQGTNSPLHF.

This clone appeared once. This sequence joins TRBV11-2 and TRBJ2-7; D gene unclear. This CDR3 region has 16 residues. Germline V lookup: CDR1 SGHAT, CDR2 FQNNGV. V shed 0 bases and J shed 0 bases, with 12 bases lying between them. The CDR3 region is CASSLEAGASSYEQYF. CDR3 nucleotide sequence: TGTGCCAGCAGCTTAGAGGCAGGCGCTAGCTCCTACGAGCAGTACTTC.

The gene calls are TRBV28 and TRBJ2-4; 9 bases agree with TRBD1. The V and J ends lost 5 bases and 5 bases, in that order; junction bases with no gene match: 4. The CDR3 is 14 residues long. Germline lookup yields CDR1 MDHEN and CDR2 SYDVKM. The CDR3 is CASSIRDRENIQYF. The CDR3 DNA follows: TGTGCCAGCAGTATCCGGGACAGGGAAAACATTCAGTACTTC.

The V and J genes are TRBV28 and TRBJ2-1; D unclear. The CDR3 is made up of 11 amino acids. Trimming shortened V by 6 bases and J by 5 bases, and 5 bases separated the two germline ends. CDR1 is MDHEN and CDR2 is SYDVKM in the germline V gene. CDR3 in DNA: TGTGCCAGCAGCGAAGACAATGAGCAGTTCTTC. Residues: CASSEDNEQFF.

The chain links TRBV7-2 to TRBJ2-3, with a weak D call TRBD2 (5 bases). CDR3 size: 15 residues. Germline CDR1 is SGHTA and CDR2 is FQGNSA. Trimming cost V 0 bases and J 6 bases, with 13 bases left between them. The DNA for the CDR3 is TGTGCCAGCAGCTTAGCGGGAGCCCCCCCGGATACGCAGTATTTT. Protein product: CASSLAGAPPDTQYF.

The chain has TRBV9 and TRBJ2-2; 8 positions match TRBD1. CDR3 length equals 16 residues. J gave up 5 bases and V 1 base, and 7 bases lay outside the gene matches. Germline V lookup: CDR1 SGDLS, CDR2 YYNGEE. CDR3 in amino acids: CASSVFPGGDTGELFF. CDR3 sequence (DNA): TGTGCCAGCAGCGTATTCCCAGGGGGCGATACCGGGGAGCTGTTTTTT.